These 5 T cell receptor beta chains originate from one sample sequenced in a study of blood T cell repertoires in COVID-19. Profiled with immunoSEQ multiplex PCR; TCRdb holds only in-frame clones, not every one. The table records 150,000 or so clones, 75% to 90% of them present only once. Sequencing input: peripheral blood. These receptors came from a human donor in a cohort sampled during active COVID-19.

V and J are TRBV19 and TRBJ1-4; 8 bases map to TRBD1. J gave up 8 bases and V 2 bases, and 13 bases lay outside the gene matches. The CDR3 has 17 amino acids. CDR1 LNHDA and CDR2 SQIVND come from the germline V gene (reference sequence). The CDR3 sequence is CASSIWVGGTGYEKLFF. The CDR3 coding sequence is TGTGCCAGTAGTATATGGGTCGGAGGGACAGGTTACGAAAAACTGTTTTTT.

The CDR3 DNA sequence: TGTGCCAGCAGCTTGGGACAGGGGGCTATGAAACTGTTTTTT. As protein: CASSLGQGAMKLFF. This chain joins TRBV11-3 and TRBJ1-4; 12 positions match TRBD1. The V gene's germline CDR1 is SGHNT and CDR2 YENEEA. V trimming: 3 bases; J trimming: 11 bases; junction bases outside the gene matches: 4. CDR3 length: 14 residues.

The chain uses TRBV6-1 and TRBJ1-6; 7 nucleotides line up with TRBD1. Germline V lookup: CDR1 MNHNS, CDR2 SASEGT. The CDR3 is 15 amino acids. V lost 0 bases, J lost 6 bases, and 2 bases stayed unmatched. In nucleotides, the CDR3 is TGTGCCAGCAGTGAAGCGAACAGGGGTAATTCACCCCTCCACTTT. As protein: CASSEANRGNSPLHF.

The sample holds a few counts of this clone. V and J are TRBV3-1 (or the pseudogene TRBV3-2) and TRBJ1-1; tentative D call: TRBD1 (5 bases). This CDR3 has 13 residues. From germline, CDR1 is LGHDT and CDR2 YNNKEL (reference sequence). V was trimmed by 4 bases and J by 4 bases, leaving 10 bases between them. The CDR3 DNA follows: TGTGCCAGCAGCCTCCGGGGGACCACTGAAGCTTTCTTT. The encoded protein is CASSLRGTTEAFF.

The V call is TRBV15, the J call TRBJ2-5, with no clear D. Germline CDR1 and CDR2: LNHNV and YYDKDF (reference sequence). The CDR3 contains 14 residues. Trimming shortened V by 0 bases and J by 2 bases, and 7 bases separated the two germline ends. The CDR3 nucleotides read TGTGCCACCAGCAGAGATCCCGGGCAAGAGACCCAGTACTTC. It yields the protein CATSRDPGQETQYF. The full variable domain, completed using reference TRBV15 and TRBJ2-5, is DAMVIQNPRYQVTQFGKPVTLSCSQTLNHNVMYWYQQKSSQAPKLLFHYYDKDFNNEADTPDNFQSRRPNTSFCFLDIRSPGLGDTAMYLCATSRDPGQETQYFGPGTRLLVL.